This T cell receptor (beta chain) was found in a study of blood T cell repertoires in COVID-19. Overall study context: PBMCs, B-cell-depleted T cells, or T cells were the source of the cDNA or gDNA that made up the material.

Living in 24 US areas, the participants were between 18 and 89 years of age. The CDR3 contains 15 residues. Germline V gives CDR1 MNHEY, CDR2 SMNVEV (reference sequence). Trimming took 6 bases from V and 0 from J, leaving 14 bases between them. Methods used by the authors: By means of reference gene primer amplification, nucleated cell counts were estimated. Clones were sequenced by immunoSEQ multiplex PCR, and TCRdb holds only the in-frame ones, with some missing. The V and J calls and clone size are taken from that table; D and trimming were inferred from the DNA. Among 270,000 or so clones listed, approximately 85% were seen once.

The specimen sequenced was PBMCs or T cells enriched from blood (not recorded which). This chain connects TRBV27 to TRBJ1-2, with D unresolved. The receptor comes from a woman aged 45-65 years who had been exposed to COVID-19. The CDR3 loop is CASRYSRGTNYGYTF. In DNA form, the CDR3 reads TGTGCCAGCAGGTATAGCCGCGGCACTAACTATGGCTACACCTTC.